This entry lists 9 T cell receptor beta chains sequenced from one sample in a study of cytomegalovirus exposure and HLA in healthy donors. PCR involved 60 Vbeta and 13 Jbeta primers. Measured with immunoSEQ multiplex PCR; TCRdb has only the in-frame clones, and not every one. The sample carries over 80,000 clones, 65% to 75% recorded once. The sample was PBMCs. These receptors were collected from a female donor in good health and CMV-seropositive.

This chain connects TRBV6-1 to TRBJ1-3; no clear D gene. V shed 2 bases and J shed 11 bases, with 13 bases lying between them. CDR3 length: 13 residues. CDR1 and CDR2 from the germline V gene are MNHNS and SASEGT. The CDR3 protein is CASSERVALPIYF. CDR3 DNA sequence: TGTGCCAGCAGTGAACGGGTAGCCCTCCCCATATATTTT.

The CDR3 DNA is TGTGCCTGCCAGTCGACGCGAGGACAGTCTTTTTGGGGCTACACCTTC. This sequence encodes CACQSTRGQSFWGYTF. V and J are TRBV30 and TRBJ1-2, with a possible D match to TRBD1 (6 bases). From germline, CDR1 is GTSNPN and CDR2 SVGIG (reference sequence). With 6 bases removed from V and 8 bases from J, the gap between germline ends came to 28 bases. This CDR3 has 16 residues.

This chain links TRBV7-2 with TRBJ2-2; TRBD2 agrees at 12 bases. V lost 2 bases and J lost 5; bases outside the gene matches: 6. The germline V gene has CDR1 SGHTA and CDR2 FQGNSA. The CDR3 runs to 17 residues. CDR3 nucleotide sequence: TGTGCCAGCAGCTTAATCACTCTAGCGGGGGGGACCGGGGAGCTGTTTTTT. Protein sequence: CASSLITLAGGTGELFF.

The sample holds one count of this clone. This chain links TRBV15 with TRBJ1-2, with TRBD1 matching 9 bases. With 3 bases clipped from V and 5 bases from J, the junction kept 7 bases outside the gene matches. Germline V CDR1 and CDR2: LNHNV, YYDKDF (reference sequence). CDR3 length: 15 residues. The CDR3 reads CATSSDTGGLYGYTF. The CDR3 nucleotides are TGTGCCACCAGCAGTGATACAGGGGGCCTTTATGGCTACACCTTC.

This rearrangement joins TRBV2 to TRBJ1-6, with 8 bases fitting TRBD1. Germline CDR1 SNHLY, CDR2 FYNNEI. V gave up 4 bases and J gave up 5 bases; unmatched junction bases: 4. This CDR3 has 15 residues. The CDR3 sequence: CASSGGQGDNSPLHF. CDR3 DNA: TGTGCCAGCAGTGGTGGACAGGGCGATAATTCACCCCTCCACTTT.

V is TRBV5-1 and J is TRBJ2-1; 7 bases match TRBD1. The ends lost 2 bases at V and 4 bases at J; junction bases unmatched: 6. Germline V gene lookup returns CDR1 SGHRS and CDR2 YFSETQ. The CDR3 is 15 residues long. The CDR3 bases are TGCGCCAGCAGCTTACAGGGGTTCGCGTACAATGAGCAGTTCTTC. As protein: CASSLQGFAYNEQFF.

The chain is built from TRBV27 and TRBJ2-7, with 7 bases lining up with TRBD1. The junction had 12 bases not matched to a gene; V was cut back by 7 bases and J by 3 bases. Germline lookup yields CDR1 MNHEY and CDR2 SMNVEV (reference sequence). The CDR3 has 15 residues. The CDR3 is CASKSGTAVHYEQYF. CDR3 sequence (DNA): TGTGCCAGCAAGTCGGGGACAGCGGTCCACTACGAGCAGTACTTC.

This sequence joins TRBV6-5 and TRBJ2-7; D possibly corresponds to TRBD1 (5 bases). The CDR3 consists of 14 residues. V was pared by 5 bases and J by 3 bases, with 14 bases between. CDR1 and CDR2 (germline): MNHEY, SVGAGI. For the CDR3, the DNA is TGTGCCAGCAGTCCTACAGGCGCCTTCTACGAGCAGTACTTC. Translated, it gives CASSPTGAFYEQYF.

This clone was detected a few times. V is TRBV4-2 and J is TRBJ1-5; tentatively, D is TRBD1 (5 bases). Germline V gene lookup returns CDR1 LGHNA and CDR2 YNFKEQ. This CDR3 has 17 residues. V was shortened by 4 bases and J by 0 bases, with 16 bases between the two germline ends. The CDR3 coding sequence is TGTGCCAGCAGCCCTTTAGACTGGCAGGGTAGCAATCAGCCCCAGCATTTT. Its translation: CASSPLDWQGSNQPQHF.